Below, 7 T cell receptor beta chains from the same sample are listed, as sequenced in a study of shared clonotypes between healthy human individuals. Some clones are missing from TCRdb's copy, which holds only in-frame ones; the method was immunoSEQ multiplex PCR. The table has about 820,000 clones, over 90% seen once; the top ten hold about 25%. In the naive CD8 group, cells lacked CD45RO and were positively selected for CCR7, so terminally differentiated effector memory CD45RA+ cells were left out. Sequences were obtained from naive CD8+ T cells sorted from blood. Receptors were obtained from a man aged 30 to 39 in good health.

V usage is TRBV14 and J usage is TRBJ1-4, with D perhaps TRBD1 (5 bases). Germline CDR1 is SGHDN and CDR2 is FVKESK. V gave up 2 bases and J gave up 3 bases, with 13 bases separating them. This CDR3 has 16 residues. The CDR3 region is CASSQLGVGANEKLFF. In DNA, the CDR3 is TGTGCCAGCAGCCAATTGGGGGTTGGAGCTAATGAAAAACTGTTTTTT.

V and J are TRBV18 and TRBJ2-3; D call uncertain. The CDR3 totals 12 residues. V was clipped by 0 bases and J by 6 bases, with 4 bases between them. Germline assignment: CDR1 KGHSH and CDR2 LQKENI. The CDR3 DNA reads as TGTGCCAGCTCACCACCGCGGGATACGCAGTATTTT. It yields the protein CASSPPRDTQYF.

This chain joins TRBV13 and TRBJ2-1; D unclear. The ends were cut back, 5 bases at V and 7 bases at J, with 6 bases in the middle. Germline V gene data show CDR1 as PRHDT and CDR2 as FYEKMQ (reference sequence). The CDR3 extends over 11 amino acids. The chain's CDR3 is CASSEKNEQFF. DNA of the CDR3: TGTGCCAGCAGCGAAAAGAATGAGCAGTTCTTC. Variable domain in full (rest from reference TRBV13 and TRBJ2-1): AAGVIQSPRHLIKEKRETATLKCYPIPRHDTVYWYQQGPGQDPQFLISFYEKMQSDKGSIPDRFSAQQFSDYHSELNMSSLELGDSALYFCASSEKNEQFFGPGTRLTVL.

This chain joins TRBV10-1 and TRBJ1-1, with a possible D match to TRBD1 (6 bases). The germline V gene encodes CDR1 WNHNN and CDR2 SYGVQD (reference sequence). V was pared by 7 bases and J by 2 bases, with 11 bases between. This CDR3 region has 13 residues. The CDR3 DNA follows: TGCGCCAGCAAAGGGGGGCGAAACACTGAAGCTTTCTTT. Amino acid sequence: CASKGGRNTEAFF.

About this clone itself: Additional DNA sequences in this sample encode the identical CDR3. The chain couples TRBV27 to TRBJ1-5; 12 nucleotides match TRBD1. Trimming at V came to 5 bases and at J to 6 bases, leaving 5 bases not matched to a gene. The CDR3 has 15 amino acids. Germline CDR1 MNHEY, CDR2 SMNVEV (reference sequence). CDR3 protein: CASSPGTGGSQPQHF. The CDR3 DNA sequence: TGTGCCAGCAGTCCGGGGACAGGGGGCTCTCAGCCCCAGCATTTT.

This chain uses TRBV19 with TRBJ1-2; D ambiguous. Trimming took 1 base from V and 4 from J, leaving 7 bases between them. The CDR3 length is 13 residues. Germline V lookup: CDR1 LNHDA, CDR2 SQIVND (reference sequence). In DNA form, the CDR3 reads TGTGCCAGTAGTATAGGGGCCGGCTATGGCTACACCTTC. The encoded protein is CASSIGAGYGYTF.

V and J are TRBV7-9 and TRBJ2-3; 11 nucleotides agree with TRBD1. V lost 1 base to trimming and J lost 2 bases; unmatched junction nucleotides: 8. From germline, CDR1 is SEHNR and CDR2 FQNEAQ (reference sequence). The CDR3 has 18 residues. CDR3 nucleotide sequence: TGTGCCAGCAGCTTAGACCGTGGGGACAGGGGGTACACAGATACGCAGTATTTT. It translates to CASSLDRGDRGYTDTQYF.